This record concerns one TCR beta chain sequence. Its antigen is still unknown. Sample-barcoded 5' priming and a J-beta primer mix drove a second PCR of roughly 6 to 12 cycles. TCRdb itself ran the 5' RACE reads through MiXCR, one entry per CDR3 protein. The top ten clones hold 20% to 25% of a sample with some 1,800,000 distinct CDR3 sequences, roughly two fifths of them seen once. This specimen comes from a study of blood T cells in healthy people across ages. Trimming left V 5 bases short and J 13 bases short, with 23 bases between. The germline gives CDR1 SEHNR, CDR2 FQNEAQ (reference sequence). The CDR3 has 14 amino acids. The study's findings and limits: Unsorted PBMCs blocked a conclusive comparison of naive and antigen-experienced cells.

Sequenced material: blood. The clonotype originates from a human donor in good health. This sequence joins TRBV7-9 and TRBJ1-2, with D possibly being TRBD1 (6 bases). Here the CDR3 reads CASSIITGSISCTF. The CDR3 coding sequence is TGTGCCAGCAGCATAATCACAGGGAGTATTAGCTGCACCTTC.